Listed below are T cell receptor beta chains from one sample, sequenced in a study of sequential checkpoint blockade in melanoma. Sequencing was performed with immunoSEQ multiplex PCR; in TCRdb, only in-frame clones are kept and a portion is missing. The sample contains 4,900 or so clones, about 34% of which appear only once. Sequencing was performed on tumor tissue (inferred from file names), taken from a patient given nivolumab and ipilimumab in sequence. The source is a human donor with melanoma. The conserved cysteine and the conserved F or W are not part of the CDR3 here.

j_call v_call cdr3_aa
TRBJ2-7 TRBV15 ATSRDTGHKEQY
TRBJ1-1 TRBV6-4 AISESGGNTEAF
TRBJ1-2 TRBV11-3 ASSLGTGRDGYT
TRBJ1-1 TRBV19 ASTYTGYTEAF
TRBJ2-4 TRBV6-8 ASSEGRSLAKNIQY
TRBJ1-6 TRBV6-8 ASSYSAPKGNSPLH
TRBJ1-5 TRBV19 ASSIKGGLGNQPQH
TRBJ1-2 TRBV12-5 ASGWSANYGYT
TRBJ1-1 TRBV14 ASSQDRGRAAF
TRBJ2-1 TRBV5-1 ASSPQGDLYNEQF
TRBJ1-1 TRBV29-1 SADSSWSGAAEAF
TRBJ2-5 TRBV12-2 ATERGVYQETQY
TRBJ2-5 TRBV6-4 ASSLASGQETQY
TRBJ2-7 TRBV18 ASSPPDSTYEQY
TRBJ2-3 TRBV11-3 ASSQLGRRTDTQY
TRBJ1-4 TRBV7-6 ASSLGGYIEKLF
TRBJ2-7 TRBV29-1 SVVVGDRAYEQY
TRBJ1-2 TRBV10-2 ASRPGQADYGYT
TRBJ1-3 TRBV6-1 AISEGQIGNTIY
TRBJ2-7 TRBV18 ASSLVPGQGGYEQY
TRBJ1-2 TRBV18 ASSSRNRDRGGYT
TRBJ2-7 TRBV29-1 SASIEDRLGYEQY
TRBJ2-5 TRBV5-1 ASSLAKSGGETQY
TRBJ1-2 TRBV10-3 AISESIAGSYGYT
TRBJ2-7 TRBV11-3 ASSFTGGEGYEQY
TRBJ2-1 TRBV5-1 ASSLVAQRVDEQF